This T cell receptor beta chain is from a study of CD8 T cells in Susac syndrome. In blood CD8+ and CD4+ T cells, TCR beta underwent sequencing. The CD8+ and CD4+ T cells were negatively isolated, with the TEMRA cells enriched by FACS. Germline V gives CDR1 SGHRS, CDR2 YFSETQ. Between the trimmed V and J ends, which lost 0 bases and 2 bases, there was a span of 8 bases. This CDR3 contains 14 residues. An amount of RNA that ranged from 0.5 to 1 ug was reverse transcribed with random hexamers. Amplification of TCR beta CDR3 by immunoSEQ multiplex PCR spanned 54 Vbeta and 13 Jbeta. Using its own MiXCR run on the immunoSEQ multiplex PCR reads, TCRdb lists one record per CDR3 protein. This sample has 150,000 to 200,000 distinct CDR3 sequences; around 93% occur once, and the top ten carry 0.09% to 0.095%.

This TCR was sampled from a human donor with multiple sclerosis. This sequence joins TRBV5-1 and TRBJ2-5; no reliable D call. Sequencing used CD4+ T cells from PBMCs. CDR3 region: CASSLGVLQETQYF. The CDR3 coding sequence is TGCGCCAGCAGCTTGGGGGTCTTACAAGAGACCCAGTACTTC.